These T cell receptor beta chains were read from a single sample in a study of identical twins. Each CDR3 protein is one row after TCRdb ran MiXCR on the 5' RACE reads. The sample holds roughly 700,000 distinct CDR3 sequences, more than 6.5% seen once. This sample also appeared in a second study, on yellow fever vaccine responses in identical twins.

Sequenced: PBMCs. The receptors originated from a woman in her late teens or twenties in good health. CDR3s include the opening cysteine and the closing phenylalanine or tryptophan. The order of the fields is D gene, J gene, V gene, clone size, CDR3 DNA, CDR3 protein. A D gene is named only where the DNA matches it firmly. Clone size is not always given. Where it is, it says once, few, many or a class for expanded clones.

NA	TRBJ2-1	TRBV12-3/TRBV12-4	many	TGTGCCAGCAGTGACAACTACCCCAATGAGCAGTTCTTC	CASSDNYPNEQFF
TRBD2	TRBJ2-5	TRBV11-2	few	TGTGCCAGCAGCTTAGATCCTAGCGGGGGAGAGACCCAGTACTTC	CASSLDPSGGETQYF
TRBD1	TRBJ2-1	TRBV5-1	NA	TGCGCCAGCAGCCCCCCCAACAGGGGTGAGCAGTTCTTC	CASSPPNRGEQFF
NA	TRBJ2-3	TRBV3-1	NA	TGTGCCAGCAGCCAACTGGGATCGATGGCAGATACGCAGTATTTT	CASSQLGSMADTQYF
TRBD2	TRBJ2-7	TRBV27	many	TGTGCCAGCAGTCCTCCTAGCGGGAGTATCTACGAGCAGTACTTC	CASSPPSGSIYEQYF
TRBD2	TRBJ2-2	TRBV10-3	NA	TGTGCCATCAGTGACGGACTAGCGGGACTGGCCGGGGAGCTGTTTTTT	CAISDGLAGLAGELFF
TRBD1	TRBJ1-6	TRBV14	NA	TGTGCCAGCAGCCAAGTCGACAGGGGGCATTCACCCCTCCACTTT	CASSQVDRGHSPLHF
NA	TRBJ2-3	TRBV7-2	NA	TGTGCCAGCAGCTTTAGGTTCGCAGATACGCAGTATTTT	CASSFRFADTQYF
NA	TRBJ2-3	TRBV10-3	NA	TGTGCCATCAGTCCTAGCAGGACAGAGAGCACAGATACGCAGTATTTT	CAISPSRTESTDTQYF
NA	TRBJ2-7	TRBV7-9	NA	TGTGCCAGCAGTTATCGACATGTTGCATACGAGCAGTACTTC	CASSYRHVAYEQYF
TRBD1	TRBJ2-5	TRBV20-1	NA	TGCAGTGCTGCCCGGGACAGGGATCATACGGAGACCCAGTACTTC	CSAARDRDHTETQYF
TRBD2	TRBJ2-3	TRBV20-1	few	TGCAGTGCTAGAGTCCTAGCGGGAGGCGGGACAGATACGCAGTATTTT	CSARVLAGGGTDTQYF
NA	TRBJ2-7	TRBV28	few	TGTGCCAGCAGTTTAACGGCCAACAAATACGAGCAGTACTTC	CASSLTANKYEQYF
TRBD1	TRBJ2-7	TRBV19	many	TGTGCCAGTAGTGCCGGGACAGGGGATTACGAGCAGTACTTC	CASSAGTGDYEQYF
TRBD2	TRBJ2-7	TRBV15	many	TGTGCCACCAGCAGAGCCGGGACTACCTACGAGCAGTACTTC	CATSRAGTTYEQYF
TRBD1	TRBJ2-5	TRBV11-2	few	TGTGCCAGCAGCTTAGTCAGGTGGCAGGGGGCCCCAATGCAAGAGACCCAGTACTTC	CASSLVRWQGAPMQETQYF
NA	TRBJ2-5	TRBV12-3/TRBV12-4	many	TGTGCCAGCAGCCCCCGGGAAGGGGAGACCCAGTACTTC	CASSPREGETQYF
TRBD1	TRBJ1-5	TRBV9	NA	TGTGCCAGCAGCCCGACAGGGCATAGCAATCAGCCCCAGCATTTT	CASSPTGHSNQPQHF
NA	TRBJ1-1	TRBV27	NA	TGTGCCAGCAGTGACCCAGGGGCCACTGAAGCTTTCTTT	CASSDPGATEAFF
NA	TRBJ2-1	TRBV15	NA	TGTGCCACCAGGGGTCAGCTAGAGCAGTTCTTC	CATRGQLEQFF
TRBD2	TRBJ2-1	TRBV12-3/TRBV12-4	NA	TGTGCCAGCAGCCCCTTAATTAGCGGGAGAGGGAATGAGCAGTTCTTC	CASSPLISGRGNEQFF
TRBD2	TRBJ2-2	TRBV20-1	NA	TGCAGTGCATACGATTTAGCGGGCTACGACCTCACCGGGGAGCTGTTTTTT	CSAYDLAGYDLTGELFF
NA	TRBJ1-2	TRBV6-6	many	TGTGCCAGCAGCGAAGACGGTAACTATGGCTACACCTTC	CASSEDGNYGYTF
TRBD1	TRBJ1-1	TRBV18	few	TGTGCCAGCTCACAAAGTCCCGGGACAGGGGTTGGCACTGAAGCTTTCTTT	CASSQSPGTGVGTEAFF
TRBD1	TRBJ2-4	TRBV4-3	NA	TGCGCCAGCAGCCAAGCCTGGGACAGGGGGAACATTCAGTACTTC	CASSQAWDRGNIQYF
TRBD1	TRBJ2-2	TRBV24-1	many	TGTGCCACCAGTGACCCGACAGGGTTGGACACCGGGGAGCTGTTTTTT	CATSDPTGLDTGELFF
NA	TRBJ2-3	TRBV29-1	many	TGCAGCGTTGAATCGCGGGATCCTCGGCCAGATACGCAGTATTTT	CSVESRDPRPDTQYF
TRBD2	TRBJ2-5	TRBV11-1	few	TGTGCCAGCAGCTTACACAAAGGGACAGCGGGAGGGCCGGGGGAGACCCAGTACTTC	CASSLHKGTAGGPGETQYF
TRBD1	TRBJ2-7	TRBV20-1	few	TGCAGTCTTAGACAGGGACCTCCCTACGAGCAGTACTTC	CSLRQGPPYEQYF
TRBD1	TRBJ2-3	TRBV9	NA	TGTGCCAGCAGCTCCTATTCCGGGACAGGGGGCGCGAGTTATACGCAGTATTTT	CASSSYSGTGGASYTQYF
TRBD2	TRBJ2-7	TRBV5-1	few	TGCGCCAGCAGCTTGGGTAATCCGAGCGGGGGGGAGCAGTACTTC	CASSLGNPSGGEQYF
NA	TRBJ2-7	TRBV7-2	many	TGTGCCAGCAGCCCGACAGCGAGAACCTACGAGCAGTACTTC	CASSPTARTYEQYF
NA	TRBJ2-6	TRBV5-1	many	TGCGCCAGCAGCTTGGTTACGGGCCCGAGCTCTGGGGCCAACGTCCTGACTTTC	CASSLVTGPSSGANVLTF
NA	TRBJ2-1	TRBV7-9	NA	TGTGCCAGCAGCAACCGGGACGCTAAAAGGTTCTTC	CASSNRDAKRFF
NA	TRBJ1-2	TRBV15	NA	TGTGCCACCAGCAGTTCGACCGGGAATGGCTACACCTTC	CATSSSTGNGYTF
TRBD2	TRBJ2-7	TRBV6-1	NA	TGTGCCAGCAGCTCCAGGGACGGGGGGGGGTGGGAGCAGTACTTC	CASSSRDGGGWEQYF
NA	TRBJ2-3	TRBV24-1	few	TGTGCCACCAGTGATCCTCCCGGGTATACGCAGTATTTT	CATSDPPGYTQYF
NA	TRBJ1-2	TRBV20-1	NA	TGCAGTGCTACTCGGACCGGGATCACTAACTATGGCTACACCTTC	CSATRTGITNYGYTF
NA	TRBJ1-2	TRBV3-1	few	TGTGCCAGCTGCCAAGATAAGGGGCCAGGCTACACCTTC	CASCQDKGPGYTF
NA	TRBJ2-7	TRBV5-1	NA	TGCGCCAGCAGCTTTCGACGGGAGAACGAGCAGTACTTC	CASSFRRENEQYF
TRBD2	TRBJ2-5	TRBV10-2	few	TGCGCCACGGAGACTAGCGGGGACCAAGAGACCCAGTACTTC	CATETSGDQETQYF
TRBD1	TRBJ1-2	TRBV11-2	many	TGTGCCAGCAGCTTGTCAGGGGGCGATGGCTATGGCTACACCTTC	CASSLSGGDGYGYTF
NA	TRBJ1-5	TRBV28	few	TGTGCCACTTGTAGGACGGAGGGTCAGCCCCAGCATTTT	CATCRTEGQPQHF
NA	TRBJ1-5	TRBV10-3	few	TGTGCCATCAGTGATAGGGGACTGCAGAATCAGCCCCAGCATTTT	CAISDRGLQNQPQHF
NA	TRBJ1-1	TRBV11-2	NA	TGTGCCAGCAGCTCCCGCCTTCGAGATGAAGCTTTCTTT	CASSSRLRDEAFF
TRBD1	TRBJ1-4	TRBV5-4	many	TGTGCCAGCAGCTTGGGACAGGGAGTGGAAAAACTGTTTTTT	CASSLGQGVEKLFF
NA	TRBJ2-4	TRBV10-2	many	TGCGCCAGCAGCGGTGAGCCGGGAAACATTCAGTACTTC	CASSGEPGNIQYF
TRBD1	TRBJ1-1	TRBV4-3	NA	TGCGCCAGCAGCCAAGATAGGACAGGGTCGAACACTGAAGCTTTCTTT	CASSQDRTGSNTEAFF
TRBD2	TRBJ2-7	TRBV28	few	TGTGCCGCCGTTGCGGGACTAGCGGGAGGGTACGAGCAGTACTTC	CAAVAGLAGGYEQYF
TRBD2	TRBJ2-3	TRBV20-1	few	TGCAGTTCCCCCCGGGGGGGCGGCGATACGCAGTATTTT	CSSPRGGGDTQYF
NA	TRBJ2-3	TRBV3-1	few	TGTGCCAGCAGCCATCGAACGTCCGGGGGCACAGATACGCAGTATTTT	CASSHRTSGGTDTQYF
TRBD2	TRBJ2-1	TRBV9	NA	TGTGCCAGCAGCGAAAGACTAGCGGGGGGGCCGTTGATATCCAATGAGCAGTTCTTC	CASSERLAGGPLISNEQFF
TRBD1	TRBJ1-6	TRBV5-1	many	TGCGCCAGCAGCGCCGGGACAGGAGAGAATTCACCCCTCCACTTT	CASSAGTGENSPLHF
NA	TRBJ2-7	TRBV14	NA	TGTGCCAGCAGCCCTTCCCGTAGCGGCGAGCAGTACTTC	CASSPSRSGEQYF
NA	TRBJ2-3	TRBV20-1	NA	TGCAGTGCCCGGGGTGGGCTTGGGGGTTTTCCAGATACGCAGTATTTT	CSARGGLGGFPDTQYF
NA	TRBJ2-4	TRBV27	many	TGTGCCAGCAGTTTATATTCCAAGATCTCAAAAAACATTCAGTACTTC	CASSLYSKISKNIQYF
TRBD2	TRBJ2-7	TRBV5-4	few	TGTGCCAGCAGCACGGGACTAGCGGGGTCCTCCTACGAGCAGTACTTC	CASSTGLAGSSYEQYF
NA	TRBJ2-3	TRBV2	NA	TGTGCCAGCAGTGTGATAATCCAAGGCACAGATACGCAGTATTTT	CASSVIIQGTDTQYF
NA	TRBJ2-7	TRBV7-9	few	TGTGCCAGCAGCCTGTGGGCAGTGGGCTCCTACGAGCAGTACTTC	CASSLWAVGSYEQYF